This entry is about one T cell receptor (beta chain). Its antigen is unknown. Per germline, CDR1 SQVTM and CDR2 ANQGSEA. The CDR3 is 13 amino acids. The ends were cut back, 5 bases at V and 2 bases at J, with 12 bases in the middle. The data stem from a study of cytotoxic CD8 clonotypes in ibrutinib-treated CLL. Whole-study context: Patients: more than 10 relapsed/refractory, fewer than 16 treatment-naive, 17 IGHV unmutated. Partial response was seen in about 25 patients and complete response in 2; after median roughly six years, approximately 15 stayed remitted, about 12 progressed.

Assay: immunoSEQ multiplex PCR; the TCRdb copy retains only in-frame clones and omits some. The table has about 97,000 clones, approximately 77% seen once; the top ten hold around 23%. Study-level results: Increased clonality at ibrutinib response gave way to a return toward baseline at progression. Public clonotypes showed up rarely, and on treatment they shrank or held steady.

The specimen was PBMCs, collected after 24 months of ibrutinib treatment. This rearrangement joins TRBV29-1 to TRBJ1-1; tentative D call: TRBD1 (6 bases). The source of this sequence is a human donor with chronic lymphocytic leukemia. CDR3 DNA: TGCAGCGTTCGGGACACGCGTAACACTGAAGCTTTCTTT. It is translated as CSVRDTRNTEAFF.